The 9 T cell receptor beta chains reported below all come from one sample, sequenced in a study of graft-versus-host responses after intestinal transplantation. Clones were sequenced by immunoSEQ multiplex PCR, and TCRdb holds only the in-frame ones, with some missing. The table includes about 100,000 clones, approximately 84% detected once. No antigen has been assigned to these receptors. This specimen was unstimulated CD4+ T cells sorted from spleen or lymph node cells, taken before transplant. The source is a human donor who was the organ donor for an intestinal transplant.

The V call is TRBV18, the J call TRBJ2-3; no definite D call. CDR1 KGHSH and CDR2 LQKENI come from the germline V gene. This CDR3 spans 11 amino acids. Trimming shortened V by 5 bases and J by 5 bases, and 5 bases separated the two germline ends. CDR3 amino acids: CASSSLDTQYF. Here the CDR3 DNA reads TGTGCCAGCTCAAGCTTAGATACGCAGTATTTT. The variable domain in full, completed from reference TRBV18 and TRBJ2-3, reads NAGVMQNPRHLVRRRGQEARLRCSPMKGHSHVYWYRQLPEEGLKFMVYLQKENIIDESGMPKERFSAEFPKEGPSILRIQQVVRGDSAAYFCASSSLDTQYFGPGTRLTVL.

The chain combines TRBV6-5 with TRBJ1-6; D ambiguous. Germline V gives CDR1 MNHEY, CDR2 SVGAGI. V was cut by 6 bases and J by 14 bases, with 23 bases left in between. CDR3 length: 15 amino acids. The CDR3, as DNA: TGTGCCAGCAGCCCGACCGGCGTGGCCAGTGAGACCCTCCACTTT. Amino acids: CASSPTGVASETLHF.

This clone showed up just once. The sample carries other DNA sequences with the same CDR3. The chain employs TRBV6-1 and TRBJ1-3; D call uncertain. In germline, CDR1 is MNHNS, CDR2 SASEGT. Between the trimmed V and J ends, which lost 0 bases and 0 bases, there was a span of 6 bases. This CDR3 region has 15 residues. The CDR3 is CASSEATGSGNTIYF. DNA for the CDR3: TGTGCCAGCAGTGAAGCTACCGGCTCTGGAAACACCATATATTTT.

V is TRBV6-1 and J is TRBJ1-2; weak D call: TRBD1 (5 bases). The V and J ends lost 5 bases and 2 bases respectively, with 12 bases between them. Germline V lookup: CDR1 MNHNS, CDR2 SASEGT. The length of the CDR3 is 14 residues. The CDR3 is CASSWDGTNYGYTF. CDR3 in DNA: TGTGCCAGCAGTTGGGACGGCACCAACTATGGCTACACCTTC.

The chain employs TRBV30 and TRBJ1-5, with D unresolved. CDR1 is GTSNPN and CDR2 is SVGIG in the germline V gene (reference sequence). The CDR3 has 13 residues. Trimming left V 3 bases short and J 0 bases short, with 6 bases between. The CDR3 loop is CAWSTNSNQPQHF. The DNA of the CDR3 is TGTGCCTGGAGCACAAATAGCAATCAGCCCCAGCATTTT.

The chain has TRBV27 and TRBJ2-3; possibly TRBD2 for D (7 bases). The CDR3 is 16 amino acids. The V gene's germline CDR1 is MNHEY and CDR2 SMNVEV (reference sequence). The V gene lost 7 bases and the J gene lost 1 base, with 18 bases spanning the gap. This CDR3 reads CASNAWGGRGTDTQYF. As DNA, the CDR3 is TGTGCCAGCAACGCATGGGGGGGCCGGGGCACAGATACGCAGTATTTT.

The chain couples TRBV7-2 to TRBJ1-6; TRBD1 matches 7 bases. Germline loops: CDR1 SGHTA, CDR2 FQGNSA. The CDR3 consists of 19 residues. V was pared by 3 bases and J by 0 bases, with 11 bases of the junction left unmatched. CDR3 nucleotides: TGTGCCAGCAGCTTCCTCTCCGGGACAGCGAGCTCCTATAATTCACCCCTCCACTTT. Encoded protein: CASSFLSGTASSYNSPLHF.

This chain uses TRBV7-9 with TRBJ2-5; tentatively, D is TRBD1 (5 bases). In germline, CDR1 is SEHNR, CDR2 FQNEAQ (reference sequence). The CDR3 covers 14 residues. V was shortened by 6 bases and J by 1 base, with 12 bases between the two germline ends. CDR3: CASSRGQPQETQYF. The CDR3 DNA reads as TGTGCCAGCAGTCGAGGACAACCCCAAGAGACCCAGTACTTC.

This rearrangement joins TRBV10-3 to TRBJ2-2; D is unclear. The V end was cut by 9 bases, the J end by 6 bases, with 11 bases between. This CDR3 has 12 residues. CDR1 and CDR2 (germline): ENHRY, SYGVKD. The CDR3 coding sequence is TGTGCCATTGGGGATAGAGCCGGGGAGCTGTTTTTT. The encoded protein is CAIGDRAGELFF.